The 7 T cell receptor beta chains below were found in one sample sequenced in a study of blood T cell repertoires in COVID-19. Sequencing used immunoSEQ multiplex PCR; TCRdb keeps in-frame clones, though not all of them. This sample yields more than 400,000 clones, of which about 90% are seen a single time; approximately 0.7% belongs to the top ten. The sample taken for sequencing was PBMCs or T cells enriched from blood (not recorded which). Receptors were obtained from a woman aged 18-29 years who had recovered from COVID-19.

The chain couples TRBV6-5 to TRBJ2-7, with no clear D. Trimming stripped 2 bases from V and 1 base from J, with 6 bases between. The CDR3 consists of 13 residues. Germline V gene sequence: CDR1 MNHEY, CDR2 SVGAGI. CDR3 protein: CASSYGPSYEQYF. CDR3 in DNA: TGTGCCAGCAGTTACGGCCCTTCCTACGAGCAGTACTTC.

The chain is built from TRBV5-6 and TRBJ2-7; 9 nucleotides line up with TRBD1. Germline lookup yields CDR1 SGHDT and CDR2 YYEEEE. V gave up 3 bases and J gave up 5 bases; unmatched junction bases: 9. This CDR3 has 15 amino acids. In DNA, the CDR3 is TGTGCCAGCAGCTCCCTACAGGGGGCAGAGCACGAGCAGTACTTC. This codes for CASSSLQGAEHEQYF.

The DNA of the CDR3 is TGTGCCAGCTCGCGACAGGGGTTGAACACTGAAGCTTTCTTT. Encoded protein: CASSRQGLNTEAFF. The J gene is TRBJ1-1, the V gene TRBV6-5; 8 nucleotides line up with TRBD1. This CDR3 has 14 residues. Losses at the gene ends were 8 bases for V and 0 bases for J; bases not matched to a gene: 5. Germline V gene lookup returns CDR1 MNHEY and CDR2 SVGAGI.

A few counts support this clone. CDR3: CASSEPGGTGRPLYEVYGYTF. CDR3 DNA: TGCGCCAGCAGTGAGCCTGGGGGGACAGGGAGGCCCCTGTACGAGGTCTATGGCTACACCTTC. The J gene is TRBJ1-2, the V gene TRBV10-1; 9 bases are a match to TRBD1. Germline-derived CDR1 and CDR2 are WNHNN and SYGVQD (reference sequence). Trimming at V came to 2 bases and at J to 4 bases, leaving 23 bases not matched to a gene. This CDR3 has 21 amino acids.

V is TRBV29-1 and J is TRBJ2-1; weak D call: TRBD2 (7 bases). Between the trimmed V and J ends, which lost 3 bases and 6 bases, there was a span of 9 bases. CDR3 length equals 12 residues. Looked up from germline, CDR1 is SQVTM and CDR2 is ANQGSEA. The chain's CDR3 is CSVDRGGNEQFF. CDR3 sequence (DNA): TGCAGCGTTGATAGGGGGGGCAATGAGCAGTTCTTC.

The chain combines TRBV7-8 with TRBJ1-2; 8 bases are a match to TRBD1. The CDR3 length is 14 residues. The trim removed 5 bases at V and 8 bases at J, leaving 10 bases unmatched. Per germline, CDR1 SGHVS and CDR2 FQNEAQ. The CDR3 spells CASSRGQGGSGYTF. CDR3 bases: TGTGCCAGCAGCCGCGGACAGGGAGGATCAGGCTACACCTTC.

The genes are TRBV18 and TRBJ1-2; weak D call: TRBD1 (5 bases). The CDR3 spans 13 residues. Germline loops: CDR1 KGHSH, CDR2 LQKENI. V shed 2 bases and J shed 8 bases, with 12 bases lying between them. CDR3 residues: CASSPGRERGYTF. For the CDR3, the DNA is TGTGCCAGCTCACCAGGCAGGGAAAGGGGCTACACCTTC.